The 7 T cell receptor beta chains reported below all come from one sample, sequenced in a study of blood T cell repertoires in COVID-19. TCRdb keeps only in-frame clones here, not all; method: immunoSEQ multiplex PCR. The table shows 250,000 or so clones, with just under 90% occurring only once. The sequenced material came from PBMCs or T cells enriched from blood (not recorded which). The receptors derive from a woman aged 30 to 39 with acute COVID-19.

The CDR3 nucleotides are TGTGCCAGCAGCTTGTTTGCGTATAGCTCCTACAATGAGCAGTTCTTC. Amino acid sequence: CASSLFAYSSYNEQFF. The rearrangement joins TRBV5-4 to TRBJ2-1; no clear D gene. This CDR3 contains 16 residues. V shed 1 base and J shed 0 bases, with 11 bases lying between them. Germline CDR1 and CDR2: SGHNT and YYREEE (reference sequence).

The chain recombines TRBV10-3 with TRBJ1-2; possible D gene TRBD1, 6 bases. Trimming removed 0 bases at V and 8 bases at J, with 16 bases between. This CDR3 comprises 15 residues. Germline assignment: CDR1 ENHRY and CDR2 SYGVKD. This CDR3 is CAISESTGRGYGYTF. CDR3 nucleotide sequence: TGTGCCATCAGTGAGTCGACGGGCAGGGGCTACGGCTACACCTTC.

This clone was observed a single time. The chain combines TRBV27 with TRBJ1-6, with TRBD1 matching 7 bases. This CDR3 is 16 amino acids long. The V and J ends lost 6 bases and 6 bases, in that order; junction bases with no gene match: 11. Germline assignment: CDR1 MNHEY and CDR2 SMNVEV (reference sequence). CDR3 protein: CASRTIRDRVNSPLHF. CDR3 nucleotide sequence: TGTGCCAGCAGGACAATTCGAGACAGGGTTAATTCACCCCTCCACTTT.

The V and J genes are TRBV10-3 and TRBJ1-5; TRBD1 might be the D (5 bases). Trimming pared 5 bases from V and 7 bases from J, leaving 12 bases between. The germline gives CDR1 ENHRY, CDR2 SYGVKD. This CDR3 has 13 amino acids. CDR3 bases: TGTGCCATCAGTCCCTCGGGGGACCAGCCCCAGCATTTT. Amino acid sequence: CAISPSGDQPQHF.

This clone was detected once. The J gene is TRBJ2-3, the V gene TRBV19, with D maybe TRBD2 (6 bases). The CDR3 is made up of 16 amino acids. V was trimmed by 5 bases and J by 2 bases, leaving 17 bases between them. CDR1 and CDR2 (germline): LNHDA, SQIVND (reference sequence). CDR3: CASSAASVRYTDTQYF. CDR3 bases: TGTGCCAGTAGTGCCGCTAGCGTTCGGTACACAGATACGCAGTATTTT. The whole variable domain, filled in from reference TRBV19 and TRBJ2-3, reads DGGITQSPKYLFRKEGQNVTLSCEQNLNHDAMYWYRQDPGQGLRLIYYSQIVNDFQKGDIAEGYSVSREKKESFPLTVTSAQKNPTAFYLCASSAASVRYTDTQYFGPGTRLTVL.

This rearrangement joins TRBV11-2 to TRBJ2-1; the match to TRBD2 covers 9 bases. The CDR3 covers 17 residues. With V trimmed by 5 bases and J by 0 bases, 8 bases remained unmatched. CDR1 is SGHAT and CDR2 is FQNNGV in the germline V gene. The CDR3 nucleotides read TGTGCCAGCAGCCCCCCTAGCGGGGACCTCTCCTACAATGAGCAGTTCTTC. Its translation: CASSPPSGDLSYNEQFF.

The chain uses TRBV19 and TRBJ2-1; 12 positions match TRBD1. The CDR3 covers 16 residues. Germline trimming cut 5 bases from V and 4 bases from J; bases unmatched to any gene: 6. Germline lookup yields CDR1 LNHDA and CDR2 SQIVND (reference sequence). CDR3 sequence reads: CASSQPGQGAYNEQFF. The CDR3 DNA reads TGTGCCAGTAGTCAACCGGGACAGGGGGCTTACAATGAGCAGTTCTTC.